Listed here is a single TCR beta chain. Antigen specificity is unknown. Germline V gene lookup returns CDR1 SGHTA and CDR2 FQGNSA. Trimming pared 5 bases from V and 6 bases from J, leaving 19 bases between. CDR3 length: 16 amino acids. TCRdb fed the reads into MiXCR, producing one record per CDR3 protein. The sample lists about 51,000 distinct CDR3 sequences, about 18% seen once, with 26% in the top ten. The data were taken from a study of T cell repertoires in cytomegalovirus infection. About the study: CMV epitopes in the study were HLA-C-restricted (recently identified) and HLA-B-restricted (well studied). CMV infection and matching HLA type were both indicated by public TCR beta signatures. Study conclusions and caveats: Clonotype analysis showed dominance of the ex vivo response by HLA-C-restricted CMV-specific TCR beta clonotypes. Summed public TCR beta family frequency identified CMV carriers bearing the relevant HLA.

This chain connects TRBV7-2 to TRBJ1-4; D is ambiguous. The material was CD8+ T cells from cultured PBMCs, obtained from culture after CMV antigen stimulation. The sequence came from a human donor in good health (CMV status not recorded). Some clones in this sample may be carry-over from other donors' samples. CDR3 sequence (DNA): TGTGCCAGCAGCCCCCTGTTCGGGGTTCAAGATGAAAAACTGTTTTTT. Its translation: CASSPLFGVQDEKLFF.